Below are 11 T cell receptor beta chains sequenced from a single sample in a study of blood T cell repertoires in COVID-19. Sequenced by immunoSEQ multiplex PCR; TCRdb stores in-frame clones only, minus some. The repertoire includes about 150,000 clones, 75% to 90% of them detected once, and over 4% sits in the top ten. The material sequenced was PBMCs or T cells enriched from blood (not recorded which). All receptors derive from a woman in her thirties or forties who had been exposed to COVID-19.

Written as DNA, the CDR3 is TGTGCCAGCTCACCGCAAACAGGGGGCGCAGATGGCTACACCTTC. The encoded protein is CASSPQTGGADGYTF. The V call is TRBV18, the J call TRBJ1-2; TRBD1 aligns across 9 bases. The V gene's germline CDR1 is KGHSH and CDR2 LQKENI. The length of the CDR3 is 15 residues. The V gene end was trimmed by 3 bases and the J gene end by 6 bases; junction bases not matched to a gene: 8.

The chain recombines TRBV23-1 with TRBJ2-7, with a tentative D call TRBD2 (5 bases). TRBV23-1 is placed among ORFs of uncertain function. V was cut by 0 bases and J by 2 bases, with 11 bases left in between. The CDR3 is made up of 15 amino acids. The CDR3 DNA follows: TGCGCCAGCAGTCAATCGGGAAGAGGGACCTACGAGCAGTACTTC. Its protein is CASSQSGRGTYEQYF.

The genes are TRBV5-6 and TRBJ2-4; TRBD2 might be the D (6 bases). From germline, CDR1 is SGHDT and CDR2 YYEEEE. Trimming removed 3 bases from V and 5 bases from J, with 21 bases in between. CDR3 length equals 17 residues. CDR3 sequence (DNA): TGTGCCAGCAGCTCCGTGGCGGGGTTCTCGGGGGAAAACATTCAGTACTTC. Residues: CASSSVAGFSGENIQYF.

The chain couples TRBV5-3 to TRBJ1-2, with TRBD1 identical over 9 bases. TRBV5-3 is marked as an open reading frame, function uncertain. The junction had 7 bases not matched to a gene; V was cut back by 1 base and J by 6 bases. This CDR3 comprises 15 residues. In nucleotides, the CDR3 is TGTGCCAGAAGCTTGTATCACAGGGGGCAAGATGGCTACACCTTC. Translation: CARSLYHRGQDGYTF.

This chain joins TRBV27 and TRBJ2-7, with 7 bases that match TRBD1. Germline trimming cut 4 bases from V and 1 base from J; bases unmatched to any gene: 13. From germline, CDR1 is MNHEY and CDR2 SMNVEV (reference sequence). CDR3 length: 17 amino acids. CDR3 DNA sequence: TGTGCCAGCAGTTCACTTAGAGACAGGGTTCCTTCCTACGAGCAGTACTTC. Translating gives CASSSLRDRVPSYEQYF.

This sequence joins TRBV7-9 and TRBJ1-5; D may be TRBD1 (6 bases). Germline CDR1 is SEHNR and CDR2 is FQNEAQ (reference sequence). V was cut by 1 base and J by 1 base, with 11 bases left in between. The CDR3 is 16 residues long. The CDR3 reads CASSLDRAGSNQPQHF. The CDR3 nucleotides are TGTGCCAGCAGCTTAGACAGGGCTGGAAGCAATCAGCCCCAGCATTTT.

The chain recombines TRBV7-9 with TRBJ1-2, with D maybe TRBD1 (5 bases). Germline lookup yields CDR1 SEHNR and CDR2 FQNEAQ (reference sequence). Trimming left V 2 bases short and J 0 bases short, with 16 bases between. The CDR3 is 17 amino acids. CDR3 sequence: CASSLTDMGLPNYGYTF. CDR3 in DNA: TGTGCCAGCAGCTTAACGGACATGGGCCTCCCTAACTATGGCTACACCTTC.

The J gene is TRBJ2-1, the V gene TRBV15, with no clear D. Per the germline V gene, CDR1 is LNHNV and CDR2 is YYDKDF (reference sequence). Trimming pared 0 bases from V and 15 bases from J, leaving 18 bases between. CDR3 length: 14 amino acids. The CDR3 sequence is CATSRDRFTGFWFF. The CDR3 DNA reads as TGTGCCACCAGCAGAGATAGATTCACCGGGTTTTGGTTCTTC.

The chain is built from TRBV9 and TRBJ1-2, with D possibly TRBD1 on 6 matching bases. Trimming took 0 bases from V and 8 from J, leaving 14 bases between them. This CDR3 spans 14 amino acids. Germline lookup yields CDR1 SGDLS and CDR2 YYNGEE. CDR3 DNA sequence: TGTGCCAGCAGCGTAGGCGGGGGGCTAGGGGGCTACACCTTC. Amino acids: CASSVGGGLGGYTF.

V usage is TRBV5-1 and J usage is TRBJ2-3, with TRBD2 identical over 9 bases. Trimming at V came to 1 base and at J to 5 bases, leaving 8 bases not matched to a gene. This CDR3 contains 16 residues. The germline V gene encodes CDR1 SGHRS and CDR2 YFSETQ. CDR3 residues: CASSLLGGGAGDTQYF. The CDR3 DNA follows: TGCGCCAGCAGCTTGTTGGGCGGGGGGGCAGGAGATACGCAGTATTTT.

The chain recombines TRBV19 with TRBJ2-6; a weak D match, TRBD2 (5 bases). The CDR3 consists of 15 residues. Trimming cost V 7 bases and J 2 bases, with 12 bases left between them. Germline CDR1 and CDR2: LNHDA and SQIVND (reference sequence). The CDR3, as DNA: TGTGCCAGTAATAAAGCCGGGACTGGGGCCAACGTCCTGACTTTC. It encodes CASNKAGTGANVLTF.